This entry concerns a single T cell receptor beta chain. Its antigen is unknown. This sample stems from a study of regulatory T cells in long-lasting Graves disease. Study conclusions and caveats: Persistent Graves' patients showed less TCR diversity than newly diagnosed patients showed.

The V and J ends lost 6 bases and 0 bases respectively, with 16 bases between them. In germline, CDR1 is KGHDR, CDR2 SFDVKD. The CDR3 length is 16 residues. Time point: newly diagnosed GD, antithyroid drugs for less than 3 months. Extracted PBMC RNA gave rise to the TCR library. Building of the TCR beta libraries involved iRepertoire HTBI primers and Arm-PCR of CDR3 regions. TCRdb re-called the multiplex PCR reads with MiXCR, one entry per CDR3 protein. The data hold 550,000 to 600,000 distinct CDR3 sequences, with roughly a sixth observed a single time. These data were also reused for a study on T cells in Graves' hyperthyroidism and ophthalmopathy. In that study: Exclusions: uncontrolled infection, other autoimmune disease, pregnancy, lactation. The HTBI primer set served for first-round RT-PCR of the TCR CDR3. Classification by a 13 V-J model distinguished ophthalmopathy from stable hyperthyroidism.

The chain carries TRBV24-1 and TRBJ1-1, with no clear D. The source was peripheral blood mononuclear cells (PBMCs), collected at new diagnosis, from a patient treated with antithyroid drugs. The receptor comes from a man between 18 and 29 years old with Graves disease. This CDR3 is CATSRVSAFMNTEAFF. Here the CDR3 DNA reads TGTGCCACCAGTAGGGTCTCGGCGTTTATGAACACTGAAGCTTTCTTT.